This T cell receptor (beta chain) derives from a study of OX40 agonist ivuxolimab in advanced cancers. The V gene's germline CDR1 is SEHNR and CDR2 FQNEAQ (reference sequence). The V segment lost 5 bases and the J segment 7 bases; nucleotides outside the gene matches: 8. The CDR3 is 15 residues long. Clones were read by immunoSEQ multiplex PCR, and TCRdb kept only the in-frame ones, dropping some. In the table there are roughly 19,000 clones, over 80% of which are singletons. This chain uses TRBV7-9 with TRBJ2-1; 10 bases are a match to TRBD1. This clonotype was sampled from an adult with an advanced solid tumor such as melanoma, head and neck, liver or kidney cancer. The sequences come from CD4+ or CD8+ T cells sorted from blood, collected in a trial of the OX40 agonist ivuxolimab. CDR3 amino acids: CASSDTRDRGNEQFF. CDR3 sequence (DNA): TGTGCCAGCAGCGACACCAGGGACAGGGGTAATGAGCAGTTCTTC. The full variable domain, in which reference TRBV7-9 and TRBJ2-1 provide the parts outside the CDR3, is DTGVSQNPRHKITKRGQNVTFRCDPISEHNRLYWYRQTLGQGPEFLTYFQNEAQLEKSRLLSDRFSAERPKGSFSTLEIQRTEQGDSAMYLCASSDTRDRGNEQFFGPGTRLTVL.